This is a list of T cell receptor beta chains from one sample in a study of regulatory T cells in long-lasting Graves disease. Using its own MiXCR run on the multiplex PCR reads, TCRdb lists one record per CDR3 protein. The sample includes some 280,000 distinct CDR3 sequences, approximately 20% seen only once; the top ten take about 56%. The source was peripheral blood mononuclear cells (PBMCs), collected when the disease was refractory, from a patient treated with antithyroid drugs. The receptors were gathered from a female donor with Graves disease. The conserved cysteine and the conserved F or W are not part of the CDR3 here. The order of the fields is clone size, J gene, V gene, CDR3 protein. Clone size is not always given. Where it is, it says once, few, many or a class for expanded clones.

many	TRBJ1-2	TRBV7-2	ASSLDGTGKAGGYT
many	TRBJ2-7	TRBV10-3	AIRYGRDGLYEQY
many	TRBJ1-1	TRBV12-3/TRBV12-4	ASSPGQLNTEAF
.	TRBJ2-6	TRBV29-1	SVVRRQGRSGANVLT
many	TRBJ1-1	TRBV30	AWRVWALNTEAF
.	TRBJ2-5	TRBV4-2	ASRLAGDGETQY
few	TRBJ1-6	TRBV30	AWSELGNNSPLH
.	TRBJ2-1	TRBV18	ASRRQGLSNEQF
few	TRBJ1-2	TRBV30	AWNSEGAQGYT
few	TRBJ1-1	TRBV18	ASSPGSRAQAEAF
.	TRBJ1-2	TRBV19	ASSTAGNYGYT
few	TRBJ1-1	TRBV7-2	ASRPPSGTEAF
.	TRBJ2-7	TRBV28	ASSRGQDYEQY
few	TRBJ1-4	TRBV6-9	ASSYRGLEKLF
many	TRBJ1-1	TRBV6-1	ASSRQVGTEAF
few	TRBJ2-2	TRBV25-1	ASSFRPGDGELF
few	TRBJ2-7	TRBV2	ASSAGGPYEQY
.	TRBJ1-6	TRBV27	ASSLSLGVRSPLH
many	TRBJ2-5	TRBV6-6	ASSYSSGRETQY
once	TRBJ1-2	TRBV6-2/TRBV6-3	ASIGTGRSYT
many	TRBJ2-5	TRBV20-1	SAITGGETQY
many	TRBJ2-7	TRBV30	AWTPDSSSSYEQY
few	TRBJ2-2	TRBV9	ASSVEGQNTGELF
many	TRBJ2-7	TRBV7-2	ASSPRAITYEQY
many	TRBJ2-7	TRBV7-2	ASSLGIAGGEQY
many	TRBJ1-2	TRBV30	AWKYPGNTGYT
many	TRBJ2-2	TRBV2	ASGGLAGTGELF
many	TRBJ1-4	TRBV12-3/TRBV12-4	ASSLGRANEKLF
many	TRBJ2-5	TRBV7-2	ASSFGTGRGGQETQY
.	TRBJ1-3	TRBV6-5	ASSYTPGPTSGNTIY
many	TRBJ2-5	TRBV30	AWSTGQGEGETQY
many	TRBJ2-6	TRBV11-2	ASSKQPPGANVLT
.	TRBJ2-3	TRBV6-2/TRBV6-3	ASSYGGTGGDTQY
many	TRBJ2-5	TRBV7-2	ASSLIRQGQETQY
.	TRBJ2-7	TRBV6-5	ASSYRSGVEQY
many	TRBJ2-7	TRBV28	ASSQRYEQY
many	TRBJ2-5	TRBV27	ASSSPGGSETQY
.	TRBJ1-2	TRBV19	ASSWDNYGYT
.	TRBJ2-1	TRBV7-3	ASSFAAGDNEQF
many	TRBJ2-4	TRBV28	ASSFGPVTSGGSLAELAKNIQY
.	TRBJ1-1	TRBV5-1	ASTGQPSNTEAF
few	TRBJ2-7	TRBV6-1	ASRSRVGLLSEQY
many	TRBJ2-5	TRBV7-2	ASSLDSQGQETQY
.	TRBJ2-5	TRBV9	ASSVDPFVSGRETQY
many	TRBJ1-5	TRBV7-2	ASSLGGGSQPQH
few	TRBJ2-4	TRBV12-3/TRBV12-4	ASSLSTTGKNIQY
.	TRBJ2-5	TRBV7-6	ASSLEGTLPETQY
many	TRBJ2-1	TRBV12-3/TRBV12-4	ASSLTSGGYNEQF
.	TRBJ1-5	TRBV12-3/TRBV12-4	ASSLMGQPQH
.	TRBJ2-1	TRBV6-5	ASSYSGRTNEQF
few	TRBJ2-7	TRBV6-4	ASSYLSDREGVHYEQY
.	TRBJ1-5	TRBV6-2/TRBV6-3	ASGQGGNQPQH
.	TRBJ2-7	TRBV5-1	TSSLAGAGGYEQY
many	TRBJ2-7	TRBV2	ASTRTLLSYEQY
many	TRBJ2-2	TRBV2	ASSPEATGELF
many	TRBJ2-2	TRBV5-5	ASSLLPGELF
.	TRBJ2-7	TRBV30	AWSQFSYEQY